Listed here are 23 T cell receptor beta chains from one sample, sequenced in a study of PD-1 blockade in classical Hodgkin lymphoma (dated by TCRdb to between 2020 and 2021). In light of the paper, this sample's time point label describes: cycle 4 day 1 (C4D1), after 5 to 7 weeks of nivolumab. Every trial patient had relapsed after autologous stem cell transplantation, and cohorts A, B and C differed in prior brentuximab vedotin exposure. The library relied on the immunoSEQ multiplex PCR assay. TCRdb limited this immuneACCESS table to in-frame rearrangements with V and J called. A share of clones is missing; checked studies link under half to unresolved V genes, and the rest is unexplained. In all, the sample holds tens of thousands of clones, and 70% to 80% of those were seen once. Clones ranked in the top ten supply more than 3% of the sample. The material sequenced was peripheral blood mononuclear cells (PBMCs), taken before the fourth cycle of nivolumab. Source of these receptors: a human donor with classical Hodgkin lymphoma.

This rearrangement joins TRBV27 to TRBJ1-6; 11 nucleotides match TRBD1. Germline CDR1 reads MNHEY; CDR2 reads SMNVEV (reference sequence). This CDR3 comprises 14 residues. J gave up 10 bases and V 8 bases, and 7 bases lay outside the gene matches. The CDR3 sequence is CASRTGQGGSPLHF. The CDR3 bases are TGTGCCAGCCGGACGGGACAGGGGGGATCACCCCTCCACTTT.

The chain couples TRBV4-2 to TRBJ1-3; D uncertain. The V end was cut by 3 bases, the J end by 0 bases, with 18 bases between. Germline-derived CDR1 and CDR2 are LGHNA and YNFKEQ. This CDR3 has 18 amino acids. CDR3 sequence: CASSQAQDSRISGNTIYF. DNA for the CDR3: TGTGCCAGCAGCCAGGCTCAGGACTCTAGAATCTCTGGAAACACCATATATTTT.

The rearrangement joins TRBV4-2 to TRBJ2-7; D tentatively fits TRBD1 or TRBD2 (5 bases each). The CDR3 spans 15 residues. The germline CDR1 and CDR2 sequences are LGHNA and YNFKEQ. Trimming removed 1 base at V and 2 bases at J, with 12 bases between. CDR3 amino acids: CASSQVGGGTYEQYF. The CDR3, as DNA: TGTGCCAGCAGCCAAGTTGGTGGGGGAACCTACGAGCAGTACTTC.

This clone was counted between two and nine times. V is TRBV27 and J is TRBJ2-7; 7 bases line up with TRBD2. Trimming removed 5 bases from V and 3 bases from J; junction bases left unmatched: 7. The CDR3 is 14 residues long. The germline gives CDR1 MNHEY, CDR2 SMNVEV (reference sequence). The CDR3 reads CASSSGVAFYEQYF. DNA for the CDR3: TGTGCCAGCAGTAGCGGGGTAGCTTTCTACGAGCAGTACTTC.

This clone was counted once. The chain couples TRBV7-8 to TRBJ1-3, with TRBD1 matching over 8 bases. This CDR3 is 15 amino acids long. V gave up 10 bases and J gave up 1 base; unmatched junction bases: 9. Germline-derived CDR1 and CDR2 are SGHVS and FQNEAQ. The CDR3 DNA sequence: TGTGCCACTTCGACAGGGGTCGTATCTGGAAACACCATATATTTT. Amino acid sequence: CATSTGVVSGNTIYF. The whole variable domain, filled in from reference TRBV7-8 and TRBJ1-3, reads GAGVSQSPRYKVAKRGQDVALRCDPISGHVSLFWYQQALGQGPEFLTYFQNEAQLDKSGLPSDRFFAERPEGSVSTLKIQRTQQEDSAVYLCATSTGVVSGNTIYFGEGSWLTVV.

V gene TRBV27 combines with J gene TRBJ1-2; unclear D gene. Trimming removed 0 bases at V and 4 bases at J, with 6 bases between. Germline-derived CDR1 and CDR2 are MNHEY and SMNVEV (reference sequence). CDR3 size: 13 residues. The CDR3 DNA follows: TGTGCCAGCAGTTTATCTGGATTCTATGGCTACACCTTC. This sequence encodes CASSLSGFYGYTF.

The chain has TRBV2 and TRBJ2-7; the D is unclear. Germline V lookup: CDR1 SNHLY, CDR2 FYNNEI. This CDR3 is built from 11 residues. V was clipped by 3 bases and J by 9 bases, with 9 bases between them. Here the CDR3 DNA reads TGTGCCAGCAGTGATAATGTCGGGCAGTACTTC. It encodes CASSDNVGQYF.

V and J are TRBV10-1 and TRBJ1-4; possibly TRBD1 for D (6 bases). This CDR3 is 14 amino acids long. V was shortened by 5 bases and J by 10 bases, with 17 bases between the two germline ends. Germline CDR1 is WNHNN and CDR2 is SYGVQD (reference sequence). This chain's CDR3 is CASSQDSGTGKLFF. The CDR3 region has the DNA TGCGCCAGCAGTCAGGACAGTGGGACGGGAAAACTGTTTTTT.

J is TRBJ2-1 and V is TRBV15; D gene ambiguous. The V end lost 0 bases, the J end lost 10 bases, and 16 bases lay between the germline ends. Per the germline V gene, CDR1 is LNHNV and CDR2 is YYDKDF (reference sequence). The CDR3 is made up of 15 amino acids. The DNA of the CDR3 is TGTGCCACCAGCAGAGATCTCTTTGACGGGTCAGAGCAGTTCTTC. It is translated as CATSRDLFDGSEQFF.

The genes are TRBV27 and TRBJ2-7; 10 positions agree with TRBD2. CDR1 and CDR2 from the germline V gene are MNHEY and SMNVEV (reference sequence). V lost 4 bases to trimming and J lost 4 bases; unmatched junction nucleotides: 22. The CDR3 is made up of 20 amino acids. The CDR3 DNA sequence: TGTGCCAGCAGTTCACCCACCCACATTAAGCGGGAGGGTACATATTACGAGCAGTACTTC. Translated, it gives CASSSPTHIKREGTYYEQYF.

This clone was found once. The chain couples TRBV18 to TRBJ1-1, with 7 positions matching TRBD1. With 3 bases clipped from V and 0 bases from J, the junction kept 10 bases outside the gene matches. The CDR3 is made up of 17 amino acids. Germline V gene lookup returns CDR1 KGHSH and CDR2 LQKENI. CDR3 residues: CASSPRFGQAMNTEAFF. The CDR3, as DNA: TGTGCCAGCTCACCCCGATTTGGACAGGCGATGAACACTGAAGCTTTCTTT.

The chain combines TRBV13 with TRBJ1-3; D perhaps matches TRBD1 (6 bases). The CDR3 length is 16 residues. CDR1 is PRHDT, CDR2 FYEKMQ, per germline (reference sequence). Deletions cut 7 bases from V and 0 bases from J, with 16 bases between. CDR3 in amino acids: CASTDRDMTSGNTIYF. CDR3 nucleotide sequence: TGTGCCAGCACCGATAGGGACATGACCTCTGGAAACACCATATATTTT.

This clone ranks as medium-sized. This chain connects TRBV9 to TRBJ1-1, with unresolved D. CDR3 length equals 13 residues. The germline V and J ends were trimmed by 6 bases and 1 base, with 10 bases remaining between them. The germline CDR1 and CDR2 sequences are SGDLS and YYNGEE. In DNA form, the CDR3 reads TGTGCCAGCACCGGGTCAGAGAACACTGAAGCTTTCTTT. It specifies CASTGSENTEAFF.

The chain combines TRBV5-1 with TRBJ2-1, with D maybe TRBD1 (6 bases). The germline gives CDR1 SGHRS, CDR2 YFSETQ. V gave up 2 bases and J gave up 2 bases, with 8 bases separating them. The CDR3 covers 14 residues. CDR3 residues: CASSLEGAYNEQFF. In nucleotides, the CDR3 is TGCGCCAGCAGCTTAGAGGGGGCCTACAATGAGCAGTTCTTC.

This clone came up a few times. The rearrangement links TRBV28 to TRBJ2-3; D may correspond to TRBD1 or TRBD2 (6 bases each). The V end lost 2 bases, the J end lost 5 bases, and 8 bases lay between the germline ends. The germline gives CDR1 MDHEN, CDR2 SYDVKM. The CDR3 runs 13 residues. In DNA, the CDR3 is TGTGCCAGCAGTTTAGGGGGGCTAGATACGCAGTATTTT. It translates to CASSLGGLDTQYF.

The CDR3 sequence is CASSSKIATNEKLFF. For the CDR3, the DNA is TGTGCCAGCAGTTCAAAAATAGCAACTAATGAAAAACTGTTTTTT. The chain has TRBV7-6 and TRBJ1-4, with no clear D. Germline V gives CDR1 SGHVS, CDR2 FNYEAQ. This CDR3 is built from 15 residues. V lost 6 bases and J 0 bases, leaving 11 bases between the germline ends.

This chain uses TRBV27 with TRBJ1-2; 7 bases line up with TRBD1. V lost 6 bases to trimming and J lost 3 bases; unmatched junction nucleotides: 7. The V gene's germline CDR1 is MNHEY and CDR2 SMNVEV (reference sequence). CDR3 size: 14 residues. CDR3 in amino acids: CASRPDRADYGYTF. The DNA for the CDR3 is TGTGCCAGCAGACCAGACAGGGCAGACTATGGCTACACCTTC.

The chain joins TRBV2 to TRBJ2-5; TRBD2 matches at 8 bases. This CDR3 contains 13 residues. Trimming removed 7 bases from V and 5 bases from J; junction bases left unmatched: 6. Germline V gene data show CDR1 as SNHLY and CDR2 as FYNNEI. This CDR3 is CASNGLALETQYF. The CDR3 DNA reads as TGTGCCAGCAACGGACTAGCACTGGAGACCCAGTACTTC. Filled out from reference TRBV2 and TRBJ2-5, the complete variable domain reads EPEVTQTPSHQVTQMGQEVILRCVPISNHLYFYWYRQILGQKVEFLVSFYNNEISEKSEIFDDQFSVERPDGSNFTLKIRSTKLEDSAMYFCASNGLALETQYFGPGTRLLVL.

The chain uses TRBV7-8 and TRBJ1-1, with a possible D match to TRBD1 (5 bases). Trimming removed 1 base from V and 0 bases from J, with 9 bases in between. Germline V gene sequence: CDR1 SGHVS, CDR2 FQNEAQ. This CDR3 contains 15 residues. The CDR3 is CASSLDPGMNTEAFF. Written as DNA, the CDR3 is TGTGCCAGCAGCTTAGATCCAGGGATGAACACTGAAGCTTTCTTT.

V gene TRBV29-1 combines with J gene TRBJ1-2, with D maybe TRBD1 (6 bases). The CDR3 sequence is 13 residues long. Trimming cost V 2 bases and J 6 bases, with 13 bases left between them. The germline gives CDR1 SQVTM, CDR2 ANQGSEA. The CDR3 reads CSVESRGRDGYTF. The CDR3 DNA reads TGCAGCGTTGAATCGCGGGGGCGGGATGGCTACACCTTC. The complete variable domain, with remaining parts taken from reference TRBV29-1 and TRBJ1-2, reads SAVISQKPSRDICQRGTSLTIQCQVDSQVTMMFWYRQQPGQSLTLIATANQGSEATYESGFVIDKFPISRPNLTFSTLTVSNMSPEDSSIYLCSVESRGRDGYTFGSGTRLTVV.

The chain carries TRBV30 and TRBJ2-1, with a weak D call TRBD1 (6 bases). V lost 6 bases, J lost 0 bases, and 9 bases lay in between. This CDR3 is built from 13 residues. Germline assignment: CDR1 GTSNPN and CDR2 SVGIG (reference sequence). This chain's CDR3 is CACTGSSYNEQFF. CDR3 nucleotides: TGTGCCTGTACAGGGAGCTCCTACAATGAGCAGTTCTTC.

The gene calls are TRBV11-2 and TRBJ1-6, with D possibly matching TRBD1 (6 bases). The CDR3 extends over 15 amino acids. Trimming shortened V by 2 bases and J by 7 bases, and 12 bases separated the two germline ends. The V gene's germline CDR1 is SGHAT and CDR2 FQNNGV. The chain's CDR3 is CASSLRGRGNSPLHF. CDR3 coding DNA: TGTGCCAGCAGCTTAAGGGGCAGGGGAAATTCACCCCTCCACTTT.

This rearrangement joins TRBV2 to TRBJ1-4, with unresolved D. The CDR3 length is 12 residues. Germline CDR1 is SNHLY and CDR2 is FYNNEI. Trimming removed 8 bases from V and 8 bases from J, with 12 bases in between. The CDR3 loop reads CASLLTPEKLFF. CDR3 nucleotide sequence: TGTGCCAGCTTGCTTACCCCGGAAAAACTGTTTTTT.